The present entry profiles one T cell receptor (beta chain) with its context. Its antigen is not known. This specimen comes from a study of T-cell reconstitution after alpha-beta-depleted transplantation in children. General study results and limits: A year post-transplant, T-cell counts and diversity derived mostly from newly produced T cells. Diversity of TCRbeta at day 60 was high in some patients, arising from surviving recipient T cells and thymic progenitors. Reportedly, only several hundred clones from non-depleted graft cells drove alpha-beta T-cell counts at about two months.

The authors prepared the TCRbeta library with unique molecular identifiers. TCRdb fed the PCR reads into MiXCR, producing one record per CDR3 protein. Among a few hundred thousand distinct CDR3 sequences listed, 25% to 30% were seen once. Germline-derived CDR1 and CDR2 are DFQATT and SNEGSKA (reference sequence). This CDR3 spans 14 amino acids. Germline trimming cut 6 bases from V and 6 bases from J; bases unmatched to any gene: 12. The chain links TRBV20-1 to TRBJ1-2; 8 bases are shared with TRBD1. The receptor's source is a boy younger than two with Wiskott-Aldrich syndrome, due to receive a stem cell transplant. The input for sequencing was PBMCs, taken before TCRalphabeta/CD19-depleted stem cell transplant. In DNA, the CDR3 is TGCAGTGCCCTCCGACAGGGGAAGTTCGATGGCTACACCTTC. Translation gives CSALRQGKFDGYTF.